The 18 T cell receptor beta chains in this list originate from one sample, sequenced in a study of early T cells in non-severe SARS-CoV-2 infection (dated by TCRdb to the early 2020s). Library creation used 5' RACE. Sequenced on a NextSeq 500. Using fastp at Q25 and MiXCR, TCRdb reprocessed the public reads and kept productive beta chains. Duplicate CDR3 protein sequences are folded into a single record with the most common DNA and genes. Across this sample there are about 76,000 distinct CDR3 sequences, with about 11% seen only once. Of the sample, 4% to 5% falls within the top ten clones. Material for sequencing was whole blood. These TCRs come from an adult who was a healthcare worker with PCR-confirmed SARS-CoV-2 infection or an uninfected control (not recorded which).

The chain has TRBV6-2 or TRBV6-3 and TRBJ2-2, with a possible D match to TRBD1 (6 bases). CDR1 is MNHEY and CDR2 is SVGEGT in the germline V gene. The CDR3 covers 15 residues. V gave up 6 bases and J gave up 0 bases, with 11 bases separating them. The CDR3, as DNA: TGTGCCAGCAGCTCGGACAGAACGAACACCGGGGAGCTGTTTTTT. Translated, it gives CASSSDRTNTGELFF.

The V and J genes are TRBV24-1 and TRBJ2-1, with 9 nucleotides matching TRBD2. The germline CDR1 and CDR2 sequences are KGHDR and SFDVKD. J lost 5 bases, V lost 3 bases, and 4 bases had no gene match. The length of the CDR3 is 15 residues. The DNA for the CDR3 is TGTGCCACCAGTGATAGTCTAGCGGGGAACAATGAGCAGTTCTTC. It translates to CATSDSLAGNNEQFF.

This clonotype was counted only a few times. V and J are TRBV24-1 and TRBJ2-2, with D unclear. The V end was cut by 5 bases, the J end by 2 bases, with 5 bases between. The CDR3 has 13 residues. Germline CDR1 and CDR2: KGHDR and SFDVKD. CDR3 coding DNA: TGTGCCACCAGTGGCTTAAACACCGGGGAGCTGTTTTTT. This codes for CATSGLNTGELFF.

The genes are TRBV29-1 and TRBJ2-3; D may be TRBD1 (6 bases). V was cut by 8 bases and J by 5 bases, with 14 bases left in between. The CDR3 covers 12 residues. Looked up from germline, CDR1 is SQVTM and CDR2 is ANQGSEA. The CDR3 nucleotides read TGCAGCAACACAGGGAACCGAGATACGCAGTATTTT. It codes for CSNTGNRDTQYF.

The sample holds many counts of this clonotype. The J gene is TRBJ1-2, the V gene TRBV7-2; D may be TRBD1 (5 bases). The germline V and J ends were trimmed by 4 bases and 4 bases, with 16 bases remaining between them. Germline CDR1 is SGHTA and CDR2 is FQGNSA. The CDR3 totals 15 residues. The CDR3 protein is CASSSRAGITYGYTF. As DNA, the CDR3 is TGTGCCAGCAGCTCCAGGGCAGGAATCACCTATGGCTACACCTTC.

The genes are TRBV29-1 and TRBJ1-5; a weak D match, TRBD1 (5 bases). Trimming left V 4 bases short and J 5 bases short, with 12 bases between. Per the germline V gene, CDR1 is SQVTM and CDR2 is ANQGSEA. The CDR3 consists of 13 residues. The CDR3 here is CSVGRGLDQPQHF. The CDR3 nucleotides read TGCAGCGTTGGACGGGGGTTGGATCAGCCCCAGCATTTT.

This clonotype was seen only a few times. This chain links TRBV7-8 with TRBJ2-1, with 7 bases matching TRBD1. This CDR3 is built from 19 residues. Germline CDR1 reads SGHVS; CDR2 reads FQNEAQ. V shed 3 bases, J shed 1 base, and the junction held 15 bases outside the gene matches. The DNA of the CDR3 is TGTGCCAGCAGCTTCAAGGACAGGTTCGAGAACCCTTCCTACAATGAGCAGTTCTTC. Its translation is CASSFKDRFENPSYNEQFF.

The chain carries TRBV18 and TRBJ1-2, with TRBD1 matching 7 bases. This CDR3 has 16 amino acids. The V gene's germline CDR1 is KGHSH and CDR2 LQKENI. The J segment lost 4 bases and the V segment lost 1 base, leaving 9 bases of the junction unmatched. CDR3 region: CASSPQQGGGIYGYTF. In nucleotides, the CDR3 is TGTGCCAGCTCACCACAGCAGGGGGGCGGAATCTATGGCTACACCTTC.

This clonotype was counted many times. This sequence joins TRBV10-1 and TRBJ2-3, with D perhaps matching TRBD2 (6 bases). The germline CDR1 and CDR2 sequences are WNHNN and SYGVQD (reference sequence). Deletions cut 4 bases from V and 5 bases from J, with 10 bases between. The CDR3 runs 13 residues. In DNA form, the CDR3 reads TGCGCCAGCAGTGTACTAGCAAAAGATACGCAGTATTTT. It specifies CASSVLAKDTQYF.

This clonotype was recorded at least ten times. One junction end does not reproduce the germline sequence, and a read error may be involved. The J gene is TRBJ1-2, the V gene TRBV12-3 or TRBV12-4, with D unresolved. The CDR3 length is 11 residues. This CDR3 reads CASSLLGQLDF. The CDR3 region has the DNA TGTGCCAGCAGTTTATTAGGTCAGCTCGACTTC.

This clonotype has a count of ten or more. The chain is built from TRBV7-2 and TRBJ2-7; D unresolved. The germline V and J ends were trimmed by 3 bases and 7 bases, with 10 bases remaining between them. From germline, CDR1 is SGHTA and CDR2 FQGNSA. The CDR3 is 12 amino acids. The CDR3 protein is CASSLGSREQYF. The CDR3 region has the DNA TGTGCCAGCAGCTTGGGCTCCCGGGAGCAGTACTTC. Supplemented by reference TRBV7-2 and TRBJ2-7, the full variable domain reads GAGVSQSPSNKVTEKGKDVELRCDPISGHTALYWYRQSLGQGLEFLIYFQGNSAPDKSGLPSDRFSAERTGGSVSTLTIQRTQQEDSAVYLCASSLGSREQYFGPGTRLTVT.

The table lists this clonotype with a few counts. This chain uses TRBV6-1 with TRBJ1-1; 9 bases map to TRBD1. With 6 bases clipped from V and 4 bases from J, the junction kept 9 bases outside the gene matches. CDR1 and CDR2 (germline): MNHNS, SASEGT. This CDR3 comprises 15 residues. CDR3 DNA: TGTGCCAGCAGACAACAGGGGGCATTTGGCACTGAAGCTTTCTTT. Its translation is CASRQQGAFGTEAFF.

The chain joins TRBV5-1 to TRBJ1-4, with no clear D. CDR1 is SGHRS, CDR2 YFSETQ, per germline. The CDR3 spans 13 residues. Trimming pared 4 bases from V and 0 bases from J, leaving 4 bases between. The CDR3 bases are TGCGCCAGCAGCGACGCAACTAATGAAAAACTGTTTTTT. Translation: CASSDATNEKLFF.

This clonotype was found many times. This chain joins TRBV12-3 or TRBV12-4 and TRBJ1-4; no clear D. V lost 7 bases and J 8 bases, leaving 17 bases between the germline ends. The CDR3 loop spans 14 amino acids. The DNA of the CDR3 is TGTGCCAGCACCCAAAGTAGTGCCGGAGAAAAACTGTTTTTT. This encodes CASTQSSAGEKLFF.

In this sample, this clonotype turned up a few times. CDR3 nucleotides: TGTGCCAGCAGTCCTAGGACAGGTCACGTTGAAGCTTTCTTT. Amino acids: CASSPRTGHVEAFF. The chain combines TRBV12-3 or TRBV12-4 with TRBJ1-1; 7 nucleotides align to TRBD1. CDR3 length: 14 amino acids. With 5 bases clipped from V and 7 bases from J, the junction kept 10 bases outside the gene matches.

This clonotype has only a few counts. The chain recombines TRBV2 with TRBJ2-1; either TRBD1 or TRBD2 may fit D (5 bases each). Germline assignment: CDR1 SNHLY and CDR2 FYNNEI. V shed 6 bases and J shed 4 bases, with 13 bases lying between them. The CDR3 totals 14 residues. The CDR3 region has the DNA TGTGCCAGCAGCCCTGTTGGGGGTTACAATGAGCAGTTCTTC. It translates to CASSPVGGYNEQFF.

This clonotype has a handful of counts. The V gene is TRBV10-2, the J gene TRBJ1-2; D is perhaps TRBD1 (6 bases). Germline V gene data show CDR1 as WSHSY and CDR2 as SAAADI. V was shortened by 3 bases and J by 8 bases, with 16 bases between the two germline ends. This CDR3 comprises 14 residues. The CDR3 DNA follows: TGCGCCAGCAGTGAAGTCCCGGGGGGCATCGGCTACACCTTC. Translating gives CASSEVPGGIGYTF.

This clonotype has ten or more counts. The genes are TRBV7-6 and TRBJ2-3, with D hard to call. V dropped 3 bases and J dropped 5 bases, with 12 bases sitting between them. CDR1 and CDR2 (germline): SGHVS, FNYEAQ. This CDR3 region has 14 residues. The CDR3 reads CASSFSGSLDTQYF. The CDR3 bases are TGTGCCAGCAGCTTTTCCGGGTCTCTAGATACGCAGTATTTT.